This TCR beta chain was sequenced for a study of cytomegalovirus exposure and HLA in healthy donors. General observations from the study: Later, an analysis showed that TCR beta chains associated with HLA were more clonally expanded than others that were equally common. V segments that were indistinguishable, TRBV6-2 and TRBV6-3 among them, were omitted from analysis. There were some public TCRs occurring in many donors, but most TCR sequences were rare. Presence/absence comparisons presumed near-even sequencing depth among donors.

This clone was seen just once. Its antigen is unidentified. PCR used 60 Vbeta primers and 13 Jbeta primers. Profiling relied on immunoSEQ multiplex PCR, and the TCRdb table lists in-frame clones only, not all of them. The sample yields 200,000 to 250,000 clones, 75% to 90% seen once. This CDR3 contains 17 residues. CDR1 SGHNT and CDR2 YYREEE come from the germline V gene (reference sequence). V lost 4 bases and J lost 2; bases outside the gene matches: 15. Sample: PBMCs. The receptor's source is a woman aged 18 to 35 in good health and CMV-seronegative. The chain couples TRBV5-4 to TRBJ2-7, with 7 nucleotides matching TRBD2. Here the CDR3 reads CASSLGGGGRAPYEQYF. CDR3 nucleotides: TGTGCCAGCAGCCTGGGGGGAGGTGGGAGGGCGCCCTACGAGCAGTACTTC.